The 22 T cell receptor beta chains below were found in one sample sequenced in a study of a mutant IDH1 vaccine in newly diagnosed glioma. Which antigens these TCRs recognize remains unknown. The time point was: week 11, during vaccination. A 20-mer mutant IDH1 peptide at 300 ug was injected subcutaneously with topical imiquimod. Sequenced by immunoSEQ multiplex PCR; TCRdb stores in-frame clones only, minus some. The sample has 45,000 to 65,000 clones, about 91% seen once. The sequencing here drew on PBMCs, taken from a glioma patient whose treatment included an IDH1 peptide vaccine. The receptor set was obtained from a man aged 45 to 65 with glioma.

V and J are TRBV5-1 and TRBJ1-1; D gene unclear. V shed 4 bases and J shed 2 bases, with 15 bases lying between them. The CDR3 has 15 residues. Germline values: CDR1 SGHRS, CDR2 YFSETQ. The CDR3 protein is CASSPAVGLNTEAFF. CDR3 DNA: TGCGCCAGCAGCCCAGCCGTCGGACTAAACACTGAAGCTTTCTTT.

The chain has TRBV21-1 and TRBJ2-7; no check of the table's D call, TRBD1, against the DNA was made. TRBV21-1 is a known pseudogene. The CDR3 has 20 residues. The CDR3 protein is CASSISPGTGEGGLSYEQYF. In DNA form, the CDR3 reads TGTGCCAGCAGCATTTCTCCGGGGACAGGGGAAGGCGGCCTTTCCTACGAGCAGTACTTC.

The rearrangement joins TRBV7-9 to TRBJ1-1, with unresolved D. Per germline, CDR1 SEHNR and CDR2 FQNEAQ (reference sequence). Trimming took off 5 bases at V and 8 bases at J, with 15 bases between the two ends. This CDR3 has 13 residues. CDR3 in amino acids: CASSTAYHLEAFF. DNA for the CDR3: TGTGCCAGCAGCACCGCTTACCACCTCGAAGCTTTCTTT.

The chain recombines TRBV11-2 with TRBJ2-7, with unresolved D. V dropped 0 bases and J dropped 2 bases, with 14 bases sitting between them. CDR1 is SGHAT, CDR2 FQNNGV, per germline. This CDR3 is built from 16 residues. CDR3 in DNA: TGTGCCAGCAGCTTAGATTTGGGGTTTGGGACCTACGAGCAGTACTTC. Amino acid sequence: CASSLDLGFGTYEQYF. The whole variable domain, remainder taken from reference TRBV11-2 and TRBJ2-7, is EAGVAQSPRYKIIEKRQSVAFWCNPISGHATLYWYQQILGQGPKLLIQFQNNGVVDDSQLPKDRFSAERLKGVDSTLKIQPAKLEDSAVYLCASSLDLGFGTYEQYFGPGTRLTVT.

The chain links TRBV5-1 to TRBJ2-7; the D call may be TRBD1 or TRBD2 (5 bases each). The CDR3 totals 15 residues. The V gene's germline CDR1 is SGHRS and CDR2 YFSETQ. With 1 base removed from V and 2 bases from J, the gap between germline ends came to 13 bases. CDR3 region: CASSLPGPSPYEQYF. The CDR3 DNA is TGCGCCAGCAGCTTGCCGGGGCCTTCCCCCTACGAGCAGTACTTC.

In its sample, this clone was seen once. The V gene is TRBV29-1, the J gene TRBJ2-1, with 11 nucleotides matching TRBD2. The CDR3 spans 16 residues. Losses at the gene ends were 5 bases for V and 3 bases for J; bases not matched to a gene: 9. Germline CDR1 SQVTM, CDR2 ANQGSEA. The CDR3 is CSVYPTSGRLYNEQFF. The CDR3 DNA is TGCAGCGTTTACCCCACTAGCGGGAGACTCTACAATGAGCAGTTCTTC.

The chain combines TRBV7-3 with TRBJ1-1; D unclear. Deletions cut 8 bases from V and 8 bases from J, with 12 bases between. The CDR3 has 11 residues. Germline assignment: CDR1 SGHTA and CDR2 FQGTGA. The CDR3 here is CASGNGREAFF. In DNA, the CDR3 is TGTGCCAGCGGGAACGGGAGGGAAGCTTTCTTT.

The chain has TRBV30 and TRBJ2-1, with TRBD1 identical over 8 bases. The CDR3 length is 13 residues. Germline lookup yields CDR1 GTSNPN and CDR2 SVGIG (reference sequence). J was trimmed by 8 bases and V by 5 bases; bases with no gene match: 8. CDR3 DNA: TGTGCCTGGGGCTTAGACAGGGGCTATGAGCAGTTCTTC. The encoded protein is CAWGLDRGYEQFF. The complete variable domain, with remaining parts taken from reference TRBV30 and TRBJ2-1, reads SQTIHQWPATLVQPVGSPLSLECTVEGTSNPNLYWYRQAAGRGLQLLFYSVGIGQISSEVPQNLSASRPQDRQFILSSKKLLLSDSGFYLCAWGLDRGYEQFFGPGTRLTVL.

The rearrangement joins TRBV2 to TRBJ1-4; D might be TRBD1 (5 bases). Deletions cut 6 bases from V and 5 bases from J, with 16 bases between. The CDR3 runs to 15 residues. The germline CDR1 and CDR2 sequences are SNHLY and FYNNEI. This CDR3 reads CASRADTGGNEKLFF. The DNA for the CDR3 is TGTGCCAGCAGGGCGGATACAGGAGGGAATGAAAAACTGTTTTTT.

This chain uses TRBV7-2 with TRBJ1-3; no reliable D call. The germline V gene has CDR1 SGHTA and CDR2 FQGNSA. The CDR3 contains 14 residues. Trimming took off 4 bases at V and 0 bases at J, with 7 bases between the two ends. The CDR3 DNA reads TGTGCCAGCAGCTCGACTCACTCTGGAAACACCATATATTTT. Protein sequence: CASSSTHSGNTIYF.

This clone was detected only once. This chain links TRBV5-1 with TRBJ2-1; D is unresolved. The CDR3 consists of 12 residues. Trimming shortened V by 4 bases and J by 5 bases, and 7 bases separated the two germline ends. CDR1 is SGHRS, CDR2 YFSETQ, per germline. Here the CDR3 DNA reads TGCGCCAGCAGCGCGCAACACAATGAGCAGTTCTTC. Protein product: CASSAQHNEQFF.

V is TRBV7-9 and J is TRBJ1-1; D might be TRBD1 (5 bases). The CDR3 totals 14 residues. Looked up from germline, CDR1 is SEHNR and CDR2 is FQNEAQ (reference sequence). V was pared by 5 bases and J by 2 bases, with 12 bases between. DNA of the CDR3: TGTGCCAGCAGCCGCCTCCAGGGTAACACTGAAGCTTTCTTT. Amino acids: CASSRLQGNTEAFF.

The chain is built from TRBV7-2 and TRBJ2-7; 9 nucleotides line up with TRBD1. J was trimmed by 5 bases and V by 1 base; bases with no gene match: 0. This CDR3 contains 13 residues. Looked up from germline, CDR1 is SGHTA and CDR2 is FQGNSA. CDR3 in DNA: TGTGCCAGCAGCTTAGGACAGGGGGACGAGCAGTACTTC. Translated: CASSLGQGDEQYF. Using reference TRBV7-2 and TRBJ2-7 for the parts outside the CDR3, the full variable domain is GAGVSQSPSNKVTEKGKDVELRCDPISGHTALYWYRQSLGQGLEFLIYFQGNSAPDKSGLPSDRFSAERTGGSVSTLTIQRTQQEDSAVYLCASSLGQGDEQYFGPGTRLTVT.

The rearrangement uses TRBV18 and TRBJ1-2; no clear D gene. With 2 bases removed from V and 5 bases from J, the gap between germline ends came to 18 bases. CDR3 length: 16 residues. Germline CDR1 KGHSH, CDR2 LQKENI. For the CDR3, the DNA is TGTGCCAGCTCACCAGGTTTGGCGGCAGGAAGGTATGGCTACACCTTC. Translated: CASSPGLAAGRYGYTF.

The table lists this clone with a count of one. The V gene is TRBV19, the J gene TRBJ1-5; 11 bases map to TRBD1. The CDR3 is made up of 16 amino acids. J was trimmed by 6 bases and V by 6 bases; bases with no gene match: 10. Germline V gene sequence: CDR1 LNHDA, CDR2 SQIVND (reference sequence). DNA for the CDR3: TGTGCCAGTAGACATAGGACAGGGGGCGCGGGTCAGCCCCAGCATTTT. It encodes CASRHRTGGAGQPQHF.

The gene calls are TRBV10-3 and TRBJ2-5; D is possibly TRBD1 (5 bases). The length of the CDR3 is 17 residues. The germline CDR1 and CDR2 sequences are ENHRY and SYGVKD. V lost 2 bases and J 4 bases, leaving 20 bases between the germline ends. CDR3 sequence: CAISEGLRTSQGETQYF. In DNA form, the CDR3 reads TGTGCCATCAGTGAGGGGCTCCGGACATCCCAGGGAGAGACCCAGTACTTC.

V and J are TRBV13 and TRBJ2-6; D unclear. Germline loops: CDR1 PRHDT, CDR2 FYEKMQ (reference sequence). With 2 bases removed from V and 0 bases from J, the gap between germline ends came to 17 bases. The CDR3 runs 19 residues. The CDR3 protein is CASSLLGTRRRSGANVLTF. CDR3 nucleotide sequence: TGTGCCAGCAGCTTACTAGGTACTCGGCGGCGCTCTGGGGCCAACGTCCTGACTTTC.

The V call is TRBV9, the J call TRBJ2-1, with D unclear. Trimming left V 3 bases short and J 2 bases short, with 12 bases between. Per the germline V gene, CDR1 is SGDLS and CDR2 is YYNGEE. The CDR3 contains 15 residues. CDR3 DNA sequence: TGTGCCAGCAGCGCCGTAGTAGGTCCCTACAATGAGCAGTTCTTC. The encoded protein is CASSAVVGPYNEQFF.

The chain combines TRBV2 with TRBJ2-2; the match to TRBD2 covers 9 bases. Trimming cost V 2 bases and J 5 bases; bases outside gene matches: 0. The CDR3 length is 14 residues. CDR1 is SNHLY and CDR2 is FYNNEI in the germline V gene. The DNA of the CDR3 is TGTGCCAGCAGTGAAAGCGGGGGGACCGGGGAGCTGTTTTTT. Amino acid sequence: CASSESGGTGELFF. The complete variable domain, with remaining parts taken from reference TRBV2 and TRBJ2-2, reads EPEVTQTPSHQVTQMGQEVILRCVPISNHLYFYWYRQILGQKVEFLVSFYNNEISEKSEIFDDQFSVERPDGSNFTLKIRSTKLEDSAMYFCASSESGGTGELFFGEGSRLTVL.

The chain carries TRBV7-2 and TRBJ1-1; no clear D. The germline V gene has CDR1 SGHTA and CDR2 FQGNSA. This CDR3 spans 13 amino acids. Trimming shortened V by 2 bases and J by 2 bases, and 6 bases separated the two germline ends. DNA for the CDR3: TGTGCCAGCAGCTTAATGGGAAACACTGAAGCTTTCTTT. This encodes CASSLMGNTEAFF.

V usage is TRBV4-1 and J usage is TRBJ1-2; D ambiguous. Germline CDR1 is MGHRA and CDR2 is YSYEKL. With 0 bases removed from V and 7 bases from J, the gap between germline ends came to 12 bases. The CDR3 length is 14 residues. The CDR3 region has the DNA TGCGCCAGCAGCCAAGACACGGGGTATCGTGGCTACACCTTC. It codes for CASSQDTGYRGYTF.

This chain connects TRBV9 to TRBJ2-7, with TRBD2 identical over 9 bases. V lost 2 bases and J lost 7; bases outside the gene matches: 10. This CDR3 comprises 15 residues. Germline CDR1 SGDLS, CDR2 YYNGEE. This CDR3 is CASSVGAGGPSEQYF. Written as DNA, the CDR3 is TGTGCCAGCAGCGTGGGAGCGGGAGGCCCCTCAGAGCAGTACTTC.